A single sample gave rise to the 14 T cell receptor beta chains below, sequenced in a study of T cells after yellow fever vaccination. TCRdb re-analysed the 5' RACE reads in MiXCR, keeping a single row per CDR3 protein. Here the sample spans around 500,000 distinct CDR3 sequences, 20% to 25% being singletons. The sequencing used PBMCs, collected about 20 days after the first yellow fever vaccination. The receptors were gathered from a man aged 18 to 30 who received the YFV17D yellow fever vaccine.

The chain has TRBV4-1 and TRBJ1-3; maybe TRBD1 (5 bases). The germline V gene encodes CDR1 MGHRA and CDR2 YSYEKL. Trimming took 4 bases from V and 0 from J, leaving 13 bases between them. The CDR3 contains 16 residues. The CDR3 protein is CASSRGDVHSGNTIYF. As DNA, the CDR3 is TGCGCCAGCAGCCGAGGGGACGTCCACTCTGGAAACACCATATATTTT.

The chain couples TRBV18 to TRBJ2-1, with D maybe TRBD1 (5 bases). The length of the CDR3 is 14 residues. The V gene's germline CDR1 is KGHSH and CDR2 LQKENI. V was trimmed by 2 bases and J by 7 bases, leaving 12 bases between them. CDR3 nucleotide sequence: TGTGCCAGCTCACCATCGGCAGGGCAAAATGAGCAGTTCTTC. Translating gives CASSPSAGQNEQFF.

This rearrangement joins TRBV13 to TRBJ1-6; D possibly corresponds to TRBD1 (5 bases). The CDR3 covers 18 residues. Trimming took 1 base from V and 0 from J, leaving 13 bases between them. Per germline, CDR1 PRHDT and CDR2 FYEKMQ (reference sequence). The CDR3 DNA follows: TGTGCCAGCAGCTTAGCCACCGGGACCAGCTCCTATAATTCACCCCTCCACTTT. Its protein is CASSLATGTSSYNSPLHF.

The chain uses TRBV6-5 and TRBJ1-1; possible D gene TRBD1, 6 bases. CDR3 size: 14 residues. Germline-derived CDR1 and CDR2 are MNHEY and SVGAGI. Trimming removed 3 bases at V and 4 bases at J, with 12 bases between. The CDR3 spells CASSYTGLGTEAFF. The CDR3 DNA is TGTGCCAGCAGTTATACAGGGTTGGGCACTGAAGCTTTCTTT.

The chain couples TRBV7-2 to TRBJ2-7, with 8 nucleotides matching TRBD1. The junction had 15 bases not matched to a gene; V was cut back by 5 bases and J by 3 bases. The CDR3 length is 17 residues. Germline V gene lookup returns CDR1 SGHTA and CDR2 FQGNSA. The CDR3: CASSPRRTGTGLYEQYF. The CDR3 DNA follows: TGTGCCAGCAGCCCGCGTAGGACCGGGACAGGCCTCTACGAGCAGTACTTC.

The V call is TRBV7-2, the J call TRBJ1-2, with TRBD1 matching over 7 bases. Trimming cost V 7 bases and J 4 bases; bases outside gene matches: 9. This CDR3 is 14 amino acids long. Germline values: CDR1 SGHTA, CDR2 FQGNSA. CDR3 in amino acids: CASTNGQGGYGYTF. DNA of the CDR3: TGTGCCAGCACCAATGGCCAGGGGGGCTATGGCTACACCTTC.

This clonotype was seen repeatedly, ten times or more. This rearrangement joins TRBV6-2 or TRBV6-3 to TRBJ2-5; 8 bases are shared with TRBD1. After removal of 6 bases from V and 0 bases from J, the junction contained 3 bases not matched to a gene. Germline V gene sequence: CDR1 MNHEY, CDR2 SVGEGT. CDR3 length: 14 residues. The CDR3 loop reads CASRRQGYQETQYF. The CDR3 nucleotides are TGTGCCAGCAGGAGACAGGGGTACCAAGAGACCCAGTACTTC.

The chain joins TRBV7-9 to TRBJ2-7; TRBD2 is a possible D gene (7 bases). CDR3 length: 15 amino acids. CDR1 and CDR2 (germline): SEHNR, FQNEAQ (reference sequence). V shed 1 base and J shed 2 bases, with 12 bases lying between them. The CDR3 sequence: CASSLEGGTTYEQYF. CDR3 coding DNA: TGTGCCAGCAGCTTAGAGGGGGGGACCACCTACGAGCAGTACTTC.

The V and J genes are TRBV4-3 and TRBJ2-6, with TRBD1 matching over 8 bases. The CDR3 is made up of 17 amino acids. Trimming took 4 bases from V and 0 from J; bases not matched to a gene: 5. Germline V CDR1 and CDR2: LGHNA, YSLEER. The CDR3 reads CASSLQGEHSGANVLTF. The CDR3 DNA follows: TGCGCCAGCAGCCTACAGGGGGAGCACTCTGGGGCCAACGTCCTGACTTTC.

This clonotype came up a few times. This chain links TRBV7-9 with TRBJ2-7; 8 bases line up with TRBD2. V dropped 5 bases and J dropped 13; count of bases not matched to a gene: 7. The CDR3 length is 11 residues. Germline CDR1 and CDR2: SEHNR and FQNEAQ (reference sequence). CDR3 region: CASSPTGGDYV. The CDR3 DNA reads TGTGCCAGCAGCCCGACCGGGGGGGACTACGTC.

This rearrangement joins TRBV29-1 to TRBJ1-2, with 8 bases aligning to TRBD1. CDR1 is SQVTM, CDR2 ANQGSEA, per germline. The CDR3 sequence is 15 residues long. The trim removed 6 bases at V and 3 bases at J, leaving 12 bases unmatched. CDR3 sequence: CSVEDRASFHYGYTF. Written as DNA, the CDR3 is TGCAGCGTGGAGGACAGGGCATCGTTTCACTATGGCTACACCTTC.

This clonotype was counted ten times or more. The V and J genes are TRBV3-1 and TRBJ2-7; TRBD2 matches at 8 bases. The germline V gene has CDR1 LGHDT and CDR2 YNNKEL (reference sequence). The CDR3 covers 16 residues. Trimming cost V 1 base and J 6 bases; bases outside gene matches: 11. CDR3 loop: CASSQGIAGLAGEQYF. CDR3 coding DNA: TGTGCCAGCAGCCAAGGGATAGCGGGCCTAGCGGGCGAGCAGTACTTC.

CDR3 coding DNA: TGCGCCAGCAGCCAAGATGTACGGGGGGGGTGGGATGAGCAGTTCTTC. Its translation is CASSQDVRGGWDEQFF. This sequence joins TRBV4-1 and TRBJ2-1; 8 bases fit TRBD2. Trimming removed 0 bases from V and 8 bases from J; junction bases left unmatched: 9. The germline V gene encodes CDR1 MGHRA and CDR2 YSYEKL. CDR3 length equals 16 residues.

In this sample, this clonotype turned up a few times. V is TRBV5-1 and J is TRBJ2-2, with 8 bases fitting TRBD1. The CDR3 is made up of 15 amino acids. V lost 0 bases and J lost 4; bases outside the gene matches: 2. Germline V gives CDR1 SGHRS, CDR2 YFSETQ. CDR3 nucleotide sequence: TGCGCCAGCAGCTTGGGGACAGGGATCACCGGGGAGCTGTTTTTT. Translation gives CASSLGTGITGELFF.